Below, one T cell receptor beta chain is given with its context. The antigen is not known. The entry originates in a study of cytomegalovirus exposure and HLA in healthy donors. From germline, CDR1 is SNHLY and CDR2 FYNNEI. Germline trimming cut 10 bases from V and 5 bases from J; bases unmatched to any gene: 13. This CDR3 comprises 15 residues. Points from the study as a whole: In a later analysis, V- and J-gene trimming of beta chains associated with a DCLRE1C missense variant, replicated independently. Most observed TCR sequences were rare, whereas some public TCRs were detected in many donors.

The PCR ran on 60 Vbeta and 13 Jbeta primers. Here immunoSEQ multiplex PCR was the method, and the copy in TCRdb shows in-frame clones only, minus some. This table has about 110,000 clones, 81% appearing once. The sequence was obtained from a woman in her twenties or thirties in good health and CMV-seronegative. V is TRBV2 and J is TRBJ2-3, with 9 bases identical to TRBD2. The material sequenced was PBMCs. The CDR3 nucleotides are TGTGCCACGGCTAGCGGGAACAAAGGGGGAGATACGCAGTATTTT. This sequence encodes CATASGNKGGDTQYF.